Each of the 23 T cell receptor beta chains below was sequenced from the same sample in a study of blood T cell repertoires in COVID-19. Repertoires were generated with immunoSEQ multiplex PCR, while TCRdb's copy carries only in-frame clones and drops some. The sample consists of roughly 150,000 clones, 84% of them appearing once. The sequenced sample consisted of PBMCs or T cells enriched from blood (not recorded which). The receptors shown here come from a middle-aged man who had recovered from COVID-19.

This clone was observed a single time. The rearrangement joins TRBV7-6 to TRBJ1-6; no reliable D call. V was trimmed by 6 bases and J by 9 bases, leaving 9 bases between them. The CDR3 loop spans 12 amino acids. From germline, CDR1 is SGHVS and CDR2 FNYEAQ. The CDR3 region has the DNA TGTGCCAGCAGGGGAGGTGGTTCACCCCTCCACTTT. Translation gives CASRGGGSPLHF.

The V gene is TRBV7-8, the J gene TRBJ2-5; 7 nucleotides align to TRBD1. Trimming took 3 bases from V and 5 from J; bases not matched to a gene: 3. The CDR3 totals 13 residues. CDR1 is SGHVS, CDR2 FQNEAQ, per germline. CDR3 loop: CASSLRGHETQYF. The DNA for the CDR3 is TGTGCCAGCAGCTTGAGGGGGCATGAGACCCAGTACTTC.

This sequence joins TRBV27 and TRBJ1-1; D is possibly TRBD1 (5 bases). Germline assignment: CDR1 MNHEY and CDR2 SMNVEV (reference sequence). The V gene lost 2 bases and the J gene lost 4 bases, with 8 bases spanning the gap. The CDR3 totals 13 residues. CDR3 amino acids: CASSLGGGTEAFF. Written as DNA, the CDR3 is TGTGCCAGCAGTTTAGGCGGGGGCACTGAAGCTTTCTTT.

For the CDR3, the DNA is TGTGCCAGCACCCGGCTTAGGGGACAGGGGTACCAAGAGACCCAGTACTTC. It codes for CASTRLRGQGYQETQYF. The gene calls are TRBV5-4 and TRBJ2-5, with 10 bases fitting TRBD1. This CDR3 region has 17 residues. The ends lost 6 bases at V and 0 bases at J; junction bases unmatched: 11. Germline V gene sequence: CDR1 SGHNT, CDR2 YYREEE (reference sequence).

This rearrangement joins TRBV6-6 to TRBJ1-1, with 8 positions matching TRBD1. The germline gives CDR1 MNHNY, CDR2 SVGAGI (reference sequence). The V segment lost 2 bases and the J segment 7 bases; nucleotides outside the gene matches: 9. The CDR3 sequence is 15 residues long. CDR3 in amino acids: CASSYARDRRIEAFF. The CDR3 coding sequence is TGTGCCAGCAGTTACGCCCGGGACAGGCGCATTGAAGCTTTCTTT.

The chain links TRBV30 to TRBJ1-2, with D perhaps matching TRBD1 (5 bases). Germline CDR1 GTSNPN, CDR2 SVGIG (reference sequence). Between the trimmed V and J ends, which lost 3 bases and 1 base, there was a span of 9 bases. This CDR3 contains 13 residues. The chain's CDR3 is CAWRKGLNYGYTF. The CDR3 DNA is TGTGCCTGGAGAAAGGGGCTTAACTATGGCTACACCTTC.

This chain links TRBV4-1 with TRBJ2-1, with 13 bases matching TRBD2. The CDR3 spans 18 residues. V dropped 0 bases and J dropped 13; count of bases not matched to a gene: 15. CDR1 and CDR2 (germline): MGHRA, YSYEKL. The CDR3 DNA reads TGCGCCAGCAGCCAAGATCCCTTAACTAGCGGGGGGGCTCGTGGACAGTTCTTC. It encodes CASSQDPLTSGGARGQFF.

There are a few counts of this clone. V is TRBV27 and J is TRBJ1-3, with a possible D match to TRBD1 (6 bases). V was pared by 6 bases and J by 0 bases, with 12 bases between. Germline V CDR1 and CDR2: MNHEY, SMNVEV (reference sequence). This CDR3 region has 15 residues. The CDR3 nucleotides are TGTGCCAGCAGCCCTTACAGGGACTCTGGAAACACCATATATTTT. Its translation is CASSPYRDSGNTIYF.

The chain has TRBV19 and TRBJ2-1; D remains unclear. The CDR3 runs to 11 residues. Germline CDR1 is LNHDA and CDR2 is SQIVND (reference sequence). The V end lost 8 bases, the J end lost 6 bases, and 8 bases lay between the germline ends. In DNA form, the CDR3 reads TGTGCCAGTTGGGCCAGCAATGAGCAGTTCTTC. Its translation is CASWASNEQFF.

The chain employs TRBV9 and TRBJ2-5; the match to TRBD1 covers 11 bases. This CDR3 has 17 amino acids. V dropped 0 bases and J dropped 5; count of bases not matched to a gene: 9. Germline CDR1 and CDR2: SGDLS and YYNGEE. The CDR3 sequence is CASSVDGPGTGGETQYF. The DNA for the CDR3 is TGTGCCAGCAGCGTAGATGGGCCGGGGACAGGGGGTGAGACCCAGTACTTC.

The chain joins TRBV6-1 to TRBJ1-4; TRBD1 aligns across 9 bases. The CDR3 has 14 residues. CDR1 is MNHNS and CDR2 is SASEGT in the germline V gene. V shed 1 base, J shed 8 bases, and the junction held 2 bases outside the gene matches. The DNA for the CDR3 is TGTGCCAGCAGTGAAGGACAGGGGGGAGAAAAACTGTTTTTT. Translating it yields CASSEGQGGEKLFF.

This clone has just a few counts. Other DNA sequences from this sample encode an identical CDR3 as well. The V and J genes are TRBV5-1 and TRBJ2-1; TRBD2 matches at 8 bases. V lost 5 bases, J lost 4 bases, and 5 bases stayed unmatched. CDR1 and CDR2 from the germline V gene are SGHRS and YFSETQ. The CDR3 runs to 14 residues. The CDR3 region has the DNA TGCGCCAGCAGTCCCAGCGGGGGATACAATGAGCAGTTCTTC. Translating it yields CASSPSGGYNEQFF.

This clone has a handful of counts. The V and J genes are TRBV30 and TRBJ1-2; D call uncertain. The CDR3 spans 12 residues. Germline assignment: CDR1 GTSNPN and CDR2 SVGIG (reference sequence). Trimming pared 1 base from V and 4 bases from J, leaving 7 bases between. The CDR3 is CAWSGTAYGYTF. The CDR3 nucleotides are TGTGCCTGGAGTGGAACAGCCTATGGCTACACCTTC.

This rearrangement joins TRBV2 to TRBJ1-1; the D gene is possibly TRBD1 (5 bases). V gave up 5 bases and J gave up 4 bases, with 14 bases separating them. Germline values: CDR1 SNHLY, CDR2 FYNNEI. CDR3 length equals 14 residues. CDR3 DNA sequence: TGTGCCAGCAGTACACAACAGGTGGGCACTGAAGCTTTCTTT. Translating gives CASSTQQVGTEAFF.

The chain has TRBV30 and TRBJ1-3; the D is unclear. This CDR3 is built from 14 residues. The V gene's germline CDR1 is GTSNPN and CDR2 SVGIG (reference sequence). V lost 3 bases and J lost 0, with 9 bases in between. The CDR3 DNA is TGTGCCTGGAGCACGGGAATCTCTGGAAACACCATATATTTT. This sequence encodes CAWSTGISGNTIYF.

This chain's CDR3 is CASSLTGGTNEKLFF. CDR3 bases: TGTGCCAGTAGCCTCACAGGGGGCACTAATGAAAAACTGTTTTTT. The chain combines TRBV19 with TRBJ1-4; 9 bases map to TRBD1. V shed 6 bases and J 2 bases; nucleotides not matched to a gene: 4. CDR1 is LNHDA, CDR2 SQIVND, per germline (reference sequence). The CDR3 is 15 amino acids.

The V and J genes are TRBV9 and TRBJ2-1, with D maybe TRBD1 (5 bases). Deletions cut 0 bases from V and 0 bases from J, with 10 bases between. The CDR3 has 16 residues. CDR1 is SGDLS, CDR2 YYNGEE, per germline. The CDR3 DNA sequence: TGTGCCAGCAGCGTAGGTCAGGGTAACTCCTACAATGAGCAGTTCTTC. Encoded protein: CASSVGQGNSYNEQFF.

CDR3 nucleotides: TGCAGCGTTGAGATCAGCCCCAGGTCTGAAGCTTTCTTT. This translates into CSVEISPRSEAFF. J is TRBJ1-1 and V is TRBV29-1; no clear D. The CDR3 extends over 13 amino acids. Trimming stripped 3 bases from V and 6 bases from J, with 14 bases between. The V gene's germline CDR1 is SQVTM and CDR2 ANQGSEA.

This chain uses TRBV4-2 with TRBJ2-7; 10 bases line up with TRBD2. The CDR3 spans 20 residues. J gave up 4 bases and V 4 bases, and 22 bases lay outside the gene matches. Germline V gene data show CDR1 as LGHNA and CDR2 as YNFKEQ. Here the CDR3 DNA reads TGTGCCAGCAGCCCCTACGGTGGGGGCAGCGGGGGGGTTCTTCATTACGAGCAGTACTTC. Protein sequence: CASSPYGGGSGGVLHYEQYF.

The rearrangement uses TRBV6-6 and TRBJ1-6; TRBD1 is a possible D gene (6 bases). CDR1 is MNHNY and CDR2 is SVGAGI in the germline V gene (reference sequence). V was clipped by 8 bases and J by 5 bases, with 10 bases between them. This CDR3 has 13 residues. CDR3 in DNA: TGTGCCAGCGACGGACAGAATAATTCACCCCTCCACTTT. Its translation: CASDGQNNSPLHF.

The V gene is TRBV2, the J gene TRBJ2-5, with 13 bases identical to TRBD2. The CDR3 is 15 amino acids. From germline, CDR1 is SNHLY and CDR2 FYNNEI. Trimming took 6 bases from V and 6 from J; bases not matched to a gene: 7. The CDR3 region has the DNA TGTGCCAGCAGCACTAGCGGGGGGGCCGGGAAGACCCAGTACTTC. Protein: CASSTSGGAGKTQYF.

V and J are TRBV11-1 and TRBJ2-1, with 8 positions matching TRBD2. V dropped 0 bases and J dropped 7; count of bases not matched to a gene: 11. Germline loops: CDR1 SGHAT, CDR2 FQDESV (reference sequence). This CDR3 is 17 amino acids long. This CDR3 is CASSLALGGGSPNEQFF. DNA for the CDR3: TGTGCCAGCAGCTTAGCTCTCGGGGGGGGGTCCCCTAATGAGCAGTTCTTC. The full variable domain, its missing parts supplied by reference TRBV11-1 and TRBJ2-1, is EAEVAQSPRYKITEKSQAVAFWCDPISGHATLYWYRQILGQGPELLVQFQDESVVDDSQLPKDRFSAERLKGVDSTLKIQPAELGDSAMYLCASSLALGGGSPNEQFFGPGTRLTVL.

In this sample, this clone turned up a few times. This chain uses TRBV10-3 with TRBJ1-3, with D unresolved. CDR3 size: 13 residues. Germline V gene sequence: CDR1 ENHRY, CDR2 SYGVKD. The V end was cut by 4 bases, the J end by 0 bases, with 4 bases between. CDR3 DNA: TGTGCCATCAGTGCCGTCTCTGGAAACACCATATATTTT. Protein product: CAISAVSGNTIYF.